What follows is one T cell receptor beta chain and its context. Its specificity is unknown. Genomic DNA acted as the template from which TCR beta VDJ combination and CDR3 sequence profiling were carried out. TCRdb reprocessed the reads with MiXCR, giving one entry per CDR3 protein. The sample lists 100,000 to 130,000 distinct CDR3 sequences; around 53% were seen once. The entry originates in a study of CD8+CD57+ T cells in acquired aplastic anemia. About the study: On average, sorted CD4+ and CD8+ cells gave roughly 2.9 ug of DNA.

Study-level findings and limits: Sharing between patients and controls was observed for over 25 CD8+ CDR3 sequences. No significant patient-versus-control difference appeared in CD8+ Simpson's diversity.

This TCR was recovered from a human donor in good health, serving as a control. The sequenced sample consisted of sorted CD4+, CD8+, or CD8+CD57+ T cells (not recorded which) from PBMCs.

The CDR3 protein is CASGGISTDTQYF. The CDR3 bases are TGTGCCAGCGGGGGTATTAGCACAGATACGCAGTATTTT. The chain links TRBV2 to TRBJ2-3, with D tentatively TRBD1 or TRBD2 (5 bases each). V was pared by 8 bases and J by 0 bases, with 9 bases between. The CDR3 contains 13 residues. Germline V gives CDR1 SNHLY, CDR2 FYNNEI. The variable domain in full, completed from reference TRBV2 and TRBJ2-3, reads EPEVTQTPSHQVTQMGQEVILRCVPISNHLYFYWYRQILGQKVEFLVSFYNNEISEKSEIFDDQFSVERPDGSNFTLKIRSTKLEDSAMYFCASGGISTDTQYFGPGTRLTVL.